This T cell receptor (beta chain) was recovered during a study of breast tumors, draining lymph nodes, adjacent tissues. TCRdb redid the calling of the multiplex PCR reads with MiXCR, one entry per CDR3 protein. Of over 150,000 distinct CDR3 sequences in the sample, 30% to 35% were seen once. Many counts were recorded for this clonotype. The antigen is not known. Samples came from axillary lymph nodes draining the breast cancer. General study points: Compared with basal-like, luminal-like tumors shared significantly more repertoire with nontumor tissue. Tumors had less TCR diversity than lymph nodes, more than nontumor tissue. That most tumor T cells come from lymph nodes remained unproven.

The CDR3 covers 16 residues. Germline CDR1 is MNHNY and CDR2 is SVGAGI (reference sequence). V gave up 6 bases and J gave up 2 bases; unmatched junction bases: 11. This TCR was sampled from a female donor with breast cancer. Some clones in this sample may be carry-over from other donors' samples. The sequenced material came from axillary lymph node tissue. J is TRBJ2-7 and V is TRBV6-6, with TRBD1 matching 9 bases. In DNA, the CDR3 is TGTGCCAGCAGGGACCTGTTGGACAGGGGAGCCTACGAGCAGTACTTC. Translation gives CASRDLLDRGAYEQYF.